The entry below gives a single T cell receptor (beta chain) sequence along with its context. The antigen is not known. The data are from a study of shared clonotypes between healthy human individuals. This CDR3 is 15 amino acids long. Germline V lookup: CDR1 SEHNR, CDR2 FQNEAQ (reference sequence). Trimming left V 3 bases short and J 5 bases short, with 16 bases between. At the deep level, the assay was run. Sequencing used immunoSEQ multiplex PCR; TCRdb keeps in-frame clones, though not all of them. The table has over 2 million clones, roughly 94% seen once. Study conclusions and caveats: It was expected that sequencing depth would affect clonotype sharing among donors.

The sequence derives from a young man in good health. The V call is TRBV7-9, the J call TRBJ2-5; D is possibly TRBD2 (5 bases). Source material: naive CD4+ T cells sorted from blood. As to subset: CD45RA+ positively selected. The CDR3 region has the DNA TGTGCCAGCAGCTTTATTAGGGAGTCCGGGGAGACCCAGTACTTC. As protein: CASSFIRESGETQYF.